Sequencing of this T cell receptor (beta chain) was carried out in a study of CD8 T cells in Susac syndrome. Notes on the study in general: As the study acknowledged, the number of individuals who were part of its TCR sequencing and HLA analysis was relatively small.

V lost 0 bases, J lost 0 bases, and 15 bases lay in between. Per germline, CDR1 SGHDT and CDR2 YYEEEE. CDR3 length: 18 amino acids. Random-hexamer reverse transcription was applied to about 0.45 to 1 ug RNA. A single record per CDR3 protein comes from TCRdb applying MiXCR to the immunoSEQ multiplex PCR reads. This table holds about 200,000 distinct CDR3 sequences, 90% to 95% found once. In the case of this clonotype: Its specificity is not known.

V usage is TRBV5-6 and J usage is TRBJ1-4; a weak D match, TRBD1 (5 bases). This TCR derives from a human donor with multiple sclerosis. The specimen was CD8+ T cells from PBMCs. The chain's CDR3 is CASSLEGTISATNEKLFF. The CDR3 region has the DNA TGTGCCAGCAGCTTGGAGGGGACTATCTCAGCAACTAATGAAAAACTGTTTTTT.